This TCR beta chain stems from a study of regulatory T cells in long-lasting Graves disease. Libraries of TCR beta came from iRepertoire HTBI primers plus Arm-PCR of CDR3 regions. TCRdb passed the multiplex PCR reads through MiXCR, listing each CDR3 protein once. Altogether some 250,000 distinct CDR3 sequences are present, about 17% being singletons, with the ten largest covering around 13%. The time point here: newly diagnosed GD, antithyroid drugs for less than 3 months. Isolated PBMC RNA provided the starting material for the TCR library. General study results and limits: Persistent disease preferred TRBV28, TRBJ1-2 and TRBJ2-5; new disease, TRBV20-1 and TRBJ2-1. Patients with persistent disease shared some 3,000 public clonotypes, outpacing the roughly 970 shared by new patients.

CDR1 SGHRS and CDR2 YFSETQ come from the germline V gene. The CDR3 spans 14 residues. V lost 0 bases and J lost 5, with 9 bases in between. This clonotype came up a few times. Its matching antigen is unknown. This sample also belongs to another study, concerning T cells in Graves' hyperthyroidism and ophthalmopathy. In that study: Stability of Graves' hyperthyroidism was defined as absent ophthalmopathy progression within 18 months. The blood repertoire included most of the expanded thyroid clonotypes above 0.001.

This receptor was obtained from a woman in her twenties or thirties with Graves disease. The sample here was peripheral blood mononuclear cells (PBMCs), taken at new diagnosis, from a patient treated with antithyroid drugs. This chain joins TRBV5-1 and TRBJ2-1; unclear D gene. The CDR3 DNA follows: TGCGCCAGCAGCTTGGTTGTTAATAACAATGAGCAGTTCTTC. Protein product: CASSLVVNNNEQFF.